The next 2 T cell receptor beta chains were all read from a single sample in a study of CD8 T cells in ankylosing spondylitis. Their antigen targets remain unknown. Study-level findings and limits: A TCR beta motif of about eight highly homologous variants appeared characteristic of ankylosing spondylitis blood.

TCRdb reprocessed the 5' RACE reads with MiXCR, giving one entry per CDR3 protein. The repertoire holds some 240,000 distinct CDR3 sequences, with about 7.3% as singletons. Sequenced material: blood, either unsorted or a sorted T cell fraction (not recorded which). These receptors were taken from a male donor with ankylosing spondylitis.

In its sample, this clonotype was seen many times. The J gene is TRBJ2-7, the V gene TRBV2, with 8 bases fitting TRBD1. The CDR3 sequence is 16 residues long. V shed 4 bases and J 4 bases; nucleotides not matched to a gene: 12. CDR1 is SNHLY and CDR2 is FYNNEI in the germline V gene. The CDR3 here is CASSGAETGVAYEQYF. In nucleotides, the CDR3 is TGTGCCAGCAGTGGGGCCGAGACAGGGGTTGCATACGAGCAGTACTTC.

There are many counts of this clonotype. This sequence joins TRBV2 and TRBJ2-4; TRBD1 aligns across 8 bases. V dropped 1 base and J dropped 3; count of bases not matched to a gene: 11. The CDR3 extends over 18 amino acids. The germline CDR1 and CDR2 sequences are SNHLY and FYNNEI. The CDR3 is CASSEGPDRVKGKNIQYF. The CDR3 DNA follows: TGTGCCAGCAGTGAAGGCCCGGACAGGGTAAAAGGCAAAAACATTCAGTACTTC. Full variable domain (remainder filled in from reference TRBV2 and TRBJ2-4): EPEVTQTPSHQVTQMGQEVILRCVPISNHLYFYWYRQILGQKVEFLVSFYNNEISEKSEIFDDQFSVERPDGSNFTLKIRSTKLEDSAMYFCASSEGPDRVKGKNIQYFGAGTRLSVL.